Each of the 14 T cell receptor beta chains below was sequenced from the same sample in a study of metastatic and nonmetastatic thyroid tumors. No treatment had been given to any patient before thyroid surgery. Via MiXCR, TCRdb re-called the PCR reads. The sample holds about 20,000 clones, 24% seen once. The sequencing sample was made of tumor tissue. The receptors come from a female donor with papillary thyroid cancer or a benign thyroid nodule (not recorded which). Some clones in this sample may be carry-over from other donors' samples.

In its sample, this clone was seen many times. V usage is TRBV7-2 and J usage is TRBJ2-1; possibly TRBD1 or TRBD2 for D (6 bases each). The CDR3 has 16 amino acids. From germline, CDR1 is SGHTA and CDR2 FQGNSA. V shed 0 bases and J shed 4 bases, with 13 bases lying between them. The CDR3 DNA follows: TGTGCCAGCAGCTTAGCCCGGAGGGGGGATTACAATGAGCAGTTCTTC. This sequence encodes CASSLARRGDYNEQFF.

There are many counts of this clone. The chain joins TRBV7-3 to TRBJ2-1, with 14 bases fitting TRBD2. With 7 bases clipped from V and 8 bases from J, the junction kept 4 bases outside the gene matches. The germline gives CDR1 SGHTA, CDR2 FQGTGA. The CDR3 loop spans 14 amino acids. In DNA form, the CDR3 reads TGTGCCAGCAAGGGGACTAGCGGGGGCCATGAGCAGTTCTTC. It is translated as CASKGTSGGHEQFF.

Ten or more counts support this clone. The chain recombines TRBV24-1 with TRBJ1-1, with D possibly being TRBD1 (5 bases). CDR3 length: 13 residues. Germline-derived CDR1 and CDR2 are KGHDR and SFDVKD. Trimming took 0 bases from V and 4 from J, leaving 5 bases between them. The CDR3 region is CATSDLGGTEAFF. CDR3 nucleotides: TGTGCCACCAGTGATTTGGGGGGCACTGAAGCTTTCTTT.

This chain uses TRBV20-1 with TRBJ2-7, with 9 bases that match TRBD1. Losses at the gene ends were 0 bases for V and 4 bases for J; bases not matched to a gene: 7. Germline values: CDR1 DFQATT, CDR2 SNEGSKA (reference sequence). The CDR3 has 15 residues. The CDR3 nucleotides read TGCAGTGCTAGAGAACGTACAGGGGGCAGGTACGAGCAGTACTTC. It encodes CSARERTGGRYEQYF.

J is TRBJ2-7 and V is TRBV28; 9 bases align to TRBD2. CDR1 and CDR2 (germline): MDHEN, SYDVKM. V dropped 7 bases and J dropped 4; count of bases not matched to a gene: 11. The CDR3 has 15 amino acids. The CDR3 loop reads CASIIMGLAAYEQYF. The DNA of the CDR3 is TGTGCCAGCATTATAATGGGACTAGCTGCGTACGAGCAGTACTTC.

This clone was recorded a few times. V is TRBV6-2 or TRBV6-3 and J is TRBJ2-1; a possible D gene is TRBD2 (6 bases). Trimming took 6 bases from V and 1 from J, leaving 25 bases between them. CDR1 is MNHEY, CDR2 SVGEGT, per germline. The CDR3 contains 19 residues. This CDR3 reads CASSRLTRGMRGSYNEQFF. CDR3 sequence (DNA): TGTGCCAGCAGCCGATTGACTAGAGGAATGAGGGGATCCTACAATGAGCAGTTCTTC.

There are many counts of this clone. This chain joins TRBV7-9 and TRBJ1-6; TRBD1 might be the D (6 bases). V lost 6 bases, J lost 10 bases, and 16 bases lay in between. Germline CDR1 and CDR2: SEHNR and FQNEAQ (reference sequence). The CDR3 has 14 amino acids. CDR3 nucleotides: TGTGCCAGCAGACCACAGGGATCCGGCTCACCCCTCCACTTT. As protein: CASRPQGSGSPLHF.

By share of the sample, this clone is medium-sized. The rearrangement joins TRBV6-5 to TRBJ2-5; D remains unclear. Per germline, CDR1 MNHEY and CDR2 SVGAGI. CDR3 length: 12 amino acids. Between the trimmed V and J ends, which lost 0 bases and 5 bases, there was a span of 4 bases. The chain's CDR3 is CASSYSGETQYF. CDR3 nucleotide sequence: TGTGCCAGCAGTTACTCAGGGGAGACCCAGTACTTC.

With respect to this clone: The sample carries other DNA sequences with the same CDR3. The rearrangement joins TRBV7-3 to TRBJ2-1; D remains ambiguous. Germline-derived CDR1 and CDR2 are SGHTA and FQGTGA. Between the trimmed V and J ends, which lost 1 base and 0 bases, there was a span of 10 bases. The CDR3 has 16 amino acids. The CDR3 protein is CASSLRGGSSYNEQFF. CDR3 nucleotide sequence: TGTGCCAGCAGCTTAAGAGGCGGCAGCTCCTACAATGAGCAGTTCTTC.

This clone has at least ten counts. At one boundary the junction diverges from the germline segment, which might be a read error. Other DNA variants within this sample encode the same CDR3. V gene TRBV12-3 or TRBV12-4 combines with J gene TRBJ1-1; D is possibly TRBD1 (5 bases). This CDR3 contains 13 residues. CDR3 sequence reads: CASSLRPDTEAFF. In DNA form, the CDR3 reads TGTGCCAGCAGTCTTCGGCCGGACACTGAAGCCTTCTTT.

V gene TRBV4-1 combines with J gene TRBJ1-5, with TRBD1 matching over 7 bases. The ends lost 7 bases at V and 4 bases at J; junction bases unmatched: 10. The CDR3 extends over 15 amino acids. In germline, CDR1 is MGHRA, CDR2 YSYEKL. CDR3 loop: CASIHGQERNQPQHF. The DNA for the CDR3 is TGCGCCAGCATCCACGGACAGGAAAGGAATCAGCCCCAGCATTTT.

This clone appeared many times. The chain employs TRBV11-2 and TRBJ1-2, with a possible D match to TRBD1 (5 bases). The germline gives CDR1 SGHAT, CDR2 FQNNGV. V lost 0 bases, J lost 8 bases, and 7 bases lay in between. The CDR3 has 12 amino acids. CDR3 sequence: CASSLEGEGYTF. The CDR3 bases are TGTGCCAGCAGCTTAGAGGGGGAGGGCTACACCTTC.

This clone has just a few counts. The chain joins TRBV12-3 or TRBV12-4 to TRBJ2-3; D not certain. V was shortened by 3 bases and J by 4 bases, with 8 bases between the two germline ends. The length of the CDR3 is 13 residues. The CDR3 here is CASSFPPPDTQYF. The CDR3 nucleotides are TGTGCCAGCAGTTTTCCACCTCCAGATACGCAGTATTTT.

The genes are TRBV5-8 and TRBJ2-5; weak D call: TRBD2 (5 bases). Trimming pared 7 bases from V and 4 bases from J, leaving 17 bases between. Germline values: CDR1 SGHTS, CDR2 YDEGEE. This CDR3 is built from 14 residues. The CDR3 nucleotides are TGTGCCAGCTTGGACTCGGCGGTCGGAGAGACCCAGTACTTC. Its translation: CASLDSAVGETQYF.